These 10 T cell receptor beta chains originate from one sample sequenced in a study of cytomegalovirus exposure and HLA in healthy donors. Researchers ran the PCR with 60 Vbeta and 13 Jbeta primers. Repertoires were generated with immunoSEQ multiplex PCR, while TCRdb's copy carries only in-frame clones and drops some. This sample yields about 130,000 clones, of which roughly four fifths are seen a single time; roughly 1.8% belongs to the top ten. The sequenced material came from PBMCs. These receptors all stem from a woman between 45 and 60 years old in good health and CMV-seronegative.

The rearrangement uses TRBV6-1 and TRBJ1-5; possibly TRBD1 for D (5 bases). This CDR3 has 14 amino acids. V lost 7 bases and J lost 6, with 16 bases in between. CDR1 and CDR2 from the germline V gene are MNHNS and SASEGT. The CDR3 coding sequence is TGTGCCAGCACCCTAGGGGACTCCGGTCAGCCCCAGCATTTT. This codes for CASTLGDSGQPQHF.

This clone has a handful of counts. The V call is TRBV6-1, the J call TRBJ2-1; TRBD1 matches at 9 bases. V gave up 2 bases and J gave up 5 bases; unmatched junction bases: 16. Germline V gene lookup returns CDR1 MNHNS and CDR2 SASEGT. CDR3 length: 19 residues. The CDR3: CASSEWLKRGTGTHNEQFF. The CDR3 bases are TGTGCCAGCAGTGAATGGTTAAAGCGAGGGACAGGGACTCACAATGAGCAGTTCTTC.

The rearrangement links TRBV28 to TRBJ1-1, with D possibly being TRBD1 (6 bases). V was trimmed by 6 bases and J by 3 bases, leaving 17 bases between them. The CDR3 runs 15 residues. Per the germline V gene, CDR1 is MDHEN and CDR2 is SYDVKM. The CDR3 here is CASRNTQGMHTEAFF. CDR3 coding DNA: TGTGCCAGCAGGAATACACAGGGAATGCACACTGAAGCTTTCTTT. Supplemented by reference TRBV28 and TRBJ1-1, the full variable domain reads DVKVTQSSRYLVKRTGEKVFLECVQDMDHENMFWYRQDPGLGLRLIYFSYDVKMKEKGDIPEGYSVSREKKERFSLILESASTNQTSMYLCASRNTQGMHTEAFFGQGTRLTVV.

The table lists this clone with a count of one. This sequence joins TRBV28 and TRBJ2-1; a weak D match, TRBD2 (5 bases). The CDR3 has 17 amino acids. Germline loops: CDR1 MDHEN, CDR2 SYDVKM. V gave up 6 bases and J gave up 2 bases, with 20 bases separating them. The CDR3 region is CASSPPRPGSPYNEQFF. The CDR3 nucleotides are TGTGCCAGCAGCCCTCCGCGGCCGGGGAGTCCCTACAATGAGCAGTTCTTC.

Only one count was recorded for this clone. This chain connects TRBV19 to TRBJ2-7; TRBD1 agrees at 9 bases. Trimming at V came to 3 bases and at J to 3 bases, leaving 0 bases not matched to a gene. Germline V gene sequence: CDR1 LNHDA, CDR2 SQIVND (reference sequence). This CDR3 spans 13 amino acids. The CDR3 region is CASSMTGGYEQYF. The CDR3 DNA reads TGTGCCAGTAGTATGACAGGGGGCTACGAGCAGTACTTC.

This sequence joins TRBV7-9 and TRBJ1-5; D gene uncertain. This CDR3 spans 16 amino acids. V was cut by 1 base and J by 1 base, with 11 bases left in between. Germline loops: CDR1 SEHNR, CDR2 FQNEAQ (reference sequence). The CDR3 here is CASSLGGHASNQPQHF. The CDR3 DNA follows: TGTGCCAGCAGCTTAGGAGGTCACGCGAGCAATCAGCCCCAGCATTTT.

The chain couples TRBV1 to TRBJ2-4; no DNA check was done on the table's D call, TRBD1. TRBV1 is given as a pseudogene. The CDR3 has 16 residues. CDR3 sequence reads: CTSSQGQGGQQNIQYF. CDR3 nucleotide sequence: TGCACCAGCAGCCAAGGACAGGGGGGCCAGCAAAACATTCAGTACTTC.

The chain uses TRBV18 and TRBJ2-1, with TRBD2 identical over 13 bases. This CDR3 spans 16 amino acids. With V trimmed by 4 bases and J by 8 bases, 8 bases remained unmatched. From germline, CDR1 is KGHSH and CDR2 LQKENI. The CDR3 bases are TGTGCCAGCTCACGACAACTAGCGGGAGGGTTCGATGAGCAGTTCTTC. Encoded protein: CASSRQLAGGFDEQFF.

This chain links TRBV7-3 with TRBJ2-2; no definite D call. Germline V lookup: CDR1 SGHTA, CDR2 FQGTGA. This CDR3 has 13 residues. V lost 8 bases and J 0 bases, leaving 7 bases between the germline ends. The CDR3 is CASQVTNTGELFF. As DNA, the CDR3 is TGTGCCAGCCAGGTTACGAACACCGGGGAGCTGTTTTTT.

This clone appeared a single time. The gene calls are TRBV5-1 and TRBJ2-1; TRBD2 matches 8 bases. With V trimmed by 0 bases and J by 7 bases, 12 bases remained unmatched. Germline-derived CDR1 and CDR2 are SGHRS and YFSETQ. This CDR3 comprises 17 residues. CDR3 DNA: TGCGCCAGCAGCTTGGCGAGCACCGGGACTAGGACGAATGAGCAGTTCTTC. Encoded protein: CASSLASTGTRTNEQFF.